Below, 2 T cell receptor beta chains from the same sample are listed, as sequenced in a study of PD-1 blockade in classical Hodgkin lymphoma. TCRdb keeps only in-frame clones here, not all; method: immunoSEQ multiplex PCR. This table holds 20,000 to 25,000 clones, 85% to 95% found once. Indicated time point: newly diagnosed, previously untreated cHL patient sample. Magnetic negative selection was used to purify CD4+ T cells from PBMCs that had been thawed. The sequenced sample consisted of CD4+ T cells from blood. The receptor set was obtained from a human donor with classical Hodgkin lymphoma.

The V gene is TRBV7-2, the J gene TRBJ1-2, with D tentatively TRBD1 (5 bases). V lost 5 bases and J lost 3, with 13 bases in between. Germline values: CDR1 SGHTA, CDR2 FQGNSA. This CDR3 is 14 amino acids long. Written as DNA, the CDR3 is TGTGCCAGCAGCCGACGGGACCAAGACTATGGCTACACCTTC. This codes for CASSRRDQDYGYTF.

The chain joins TRBV7-2 to TRBJ2-1; 11 bases line up with TRBD2. The V gene end was trimmed by 1 base and the J gene end by 6 bases; junction bases not matched to a gene: 2. The germline V gene encodes CDR1 SGHTA and CDR2 FQGNSA. The length of the CDR3 is 15 residues. CDR3 sequence (DNA): TGTGCCAGCAGCTTAGGGCTAGCGGGGGGCAATGAGCAGTTCTTC. This codes for CASSLGLAGGNEQFF.